This T cell receptor beta chain was captured in a study of T cells in Graves' hyperthyroidism and ophthalmopathy. Notes on the study in general: In blood, most of the thyroid clonotypes expanded above 0.001 were also present.

The TCR beta CDR3 regions underwent amplification using RNA transcripts as the source. Using the HTBI primer set, a first-round RT-PCR was run on the TCR CDR3. A single record per CDR3 protein comes from TCRdb applying MiXCR to the multiplex PCR reads. The sample records about 570,000 distinct CDR3 sequences, 40% to 55% being singletons. This clonotype was observed a handful of times. Antigen: not known. V was trimmed by 3 bases and J by 7 bases, leaving 4 bases between them. The germline V gene encodes CDR1 LNHNV and CDR2 YYDKDF (reference sequence). This CDR3 has 12 amino acids. Those patients with uncontrolled infection, other autoimmune disease, pregnancy or lactation were excluded. For the diagnoses, clinical symptoms, serum thyroxine and TRAb, thyroid ultrasound and orbital computed tomography were used.

This TCR was recovered from an adult woman with Graves' disease, either hyperthyroidism or ophthalmopathy (not recorded which). The chain couples TRBV15 to TRBJ1-6; D is undetermined. The sample consisted of peripheral blood or thyroid tissue (not recorded which). The chain's CDR3 is CATSSNNSPLHF. DNA for the CDR3: TGTGCCACCAGCAGTAACAATTCACCCCTCCACTTT.